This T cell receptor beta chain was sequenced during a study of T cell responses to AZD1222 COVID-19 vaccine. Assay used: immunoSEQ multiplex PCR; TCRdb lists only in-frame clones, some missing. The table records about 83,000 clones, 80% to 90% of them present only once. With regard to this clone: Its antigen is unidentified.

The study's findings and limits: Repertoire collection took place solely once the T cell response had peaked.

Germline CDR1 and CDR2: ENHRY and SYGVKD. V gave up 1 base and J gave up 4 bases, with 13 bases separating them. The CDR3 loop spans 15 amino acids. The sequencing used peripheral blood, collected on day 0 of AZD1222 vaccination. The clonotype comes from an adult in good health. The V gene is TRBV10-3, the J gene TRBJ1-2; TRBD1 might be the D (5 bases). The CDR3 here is CAISEFPGTGYGYTF. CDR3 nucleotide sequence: TGTGCCATCAGTGAGTTCCCAGGGACGGGCTATGGCTACACCTTC.